This TCR beta chain was sequenced during a study of neoadjuvant anti-PD-1 for oral cavity cancer. Study-wide results and caveats: Higher pretreatment blood Treg/Th17 ratios correlated with higher pretreatment blood and lower post-treatment tumor TCRbeta clonality. Only three patients per response group were TCR-analyzed; validation needed.

PBMC libraries mostly used around 500 ng of input genomic DNA, with six replicates per sample. Profiling relied on immunoSEQ multiplex PCR, and the TCRdb table lists in-frame clones only, not all of them. This sample has 75,000 to 100,000 clones, with approximately 80% found just once. Trimming left V 2 bases short and J 4 bases short, with 12 bases between. The CDR3 has 15 residues. Germline loops: CDR1 MNHEY, CDR2 SVGAGI. Details on this clone: Its antigen is as yet unknown.

Blood cells were analyzed directly, without culture or expansion. The TCR originated in a person aged 35-79 years with oral cavity squamous cell carcinoma. Source: PBMCs, taken before nivolumab (anti-PD-1) treatment. The V gene is TRBV6-5, the J gene TRBJ1-3; D is undetermined. CDR3 DNA sequence: TGTGCCAGCAGTTACACGGGAGTCACGGGAAACACCATATATTTT. Translated, it gives CASSYTGVTGNTIYF.